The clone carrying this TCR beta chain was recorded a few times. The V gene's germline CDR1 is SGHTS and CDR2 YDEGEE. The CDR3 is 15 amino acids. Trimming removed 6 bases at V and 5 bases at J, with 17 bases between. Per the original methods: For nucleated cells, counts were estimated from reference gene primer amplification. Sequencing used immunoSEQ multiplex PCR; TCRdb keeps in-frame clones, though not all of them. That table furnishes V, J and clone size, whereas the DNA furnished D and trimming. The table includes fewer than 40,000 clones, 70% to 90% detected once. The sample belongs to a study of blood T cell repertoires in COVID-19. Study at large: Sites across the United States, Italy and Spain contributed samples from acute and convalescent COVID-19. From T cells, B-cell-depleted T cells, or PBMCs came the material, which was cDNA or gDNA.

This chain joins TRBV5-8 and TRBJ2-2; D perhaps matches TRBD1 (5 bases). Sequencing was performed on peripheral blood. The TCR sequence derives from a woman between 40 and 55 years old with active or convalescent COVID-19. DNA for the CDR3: TGTGCCAGCAACAATTACCAGGGTGGGACCGGGGAGCTGTTTTTT. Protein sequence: CASNNYQGGTGELFF.